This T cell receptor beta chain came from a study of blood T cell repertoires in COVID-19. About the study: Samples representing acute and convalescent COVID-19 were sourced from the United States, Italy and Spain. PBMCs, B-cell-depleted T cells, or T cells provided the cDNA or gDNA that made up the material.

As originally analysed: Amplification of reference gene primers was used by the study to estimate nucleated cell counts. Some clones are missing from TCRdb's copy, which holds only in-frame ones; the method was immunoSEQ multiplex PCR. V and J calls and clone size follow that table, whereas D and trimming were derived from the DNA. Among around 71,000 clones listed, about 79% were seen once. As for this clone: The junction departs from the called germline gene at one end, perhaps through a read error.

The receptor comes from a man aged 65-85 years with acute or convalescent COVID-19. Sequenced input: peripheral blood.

The CDR3 loop reads CSVDVGGDIF. CDR3 DNA: TGCAGCGTTGATGTCGGGGGAGATATATTC. The chain has TRBV29-1 and TRBJ1-2, with D possibly TRBD1 on 5 matching bases. Looked up from germline, CDR1 is SQVTM and CDR2 is ANQGSEA. The CDR3 length is 10 residues.